This TCR beta chain was recorded in a study of multiple sclerosis patients with progressive multifocal leukoencephalopathy. Study results and caveats: Most PML patients had lower entropy, suggesting less diverse TRB repertoires.

Time point here: before natalizumab initiation. Prior interferon beta treatment was universal, and the PML patients were all female. The assay was run at survey level. Method: immunoSEQ multiplex PCR; TCRdb's copy keeps in-frame clones and lacks some. The sample holds around 32,000 clones, over 90% seen once. Points on this clone: Its antigen is undetermined.

Sequenced sample: PBMCs. This TCR came from a man between 25 and 39 years old with multiple sclerosis.

The CDR3 region has the DNA TGTGCCAGCACCGGGGACAGGTTCACCGGGGAGCTGTTTTTT. It translates to CASTGDRFTGELFF. This chain uses TRBV27 with TRBJ2-2, with 8 bases lining up with TRBD1. J was trimmed by 4 bases and V by 7 bases; bases with no gene match: 5. The germline gives CDR1 MNHEY, CDR2 SMNVEV (reference sequence). The CDR3 is made up of 14 amino acids.